This TCR beta chain was recovered during a study of memory CD4+ T cells and cytomegalovirus serostatus. In the study overall: Donors were healthy Belgian adults, 9 CMV seropositive and roughly 25 seronegative. General observations from the study: About two fifths of the roughly 160 known CMV-associated TCRbeta sequences appeared in CD4+ memory.

Sequencing was performed with immunoSEQ multiplex PCR; in TCRdb, only in-frame clones are kept and a portion is missing. This table holds 80,000 to 100,000 clones, roughly 80% found once. Single viable CD3+CD4+CD8-CD45RO+ cells were sorted as the memory CD4+ T cells. Comment on this clone: The target antigen is unknown.

The sequence was obtained from an adult in good health and CMV-seropositive. Sequenced: memory CD4+ T cells from blood.

CDR3 in amino acids: CASSESQGSMEYEQYF. DNA for the CDR3: TGTGCCAGCAGTGAATCCCAGGGGTCCATGGAGTACGAGCAGTACTTC. The chain uses TRBV6-1 and TRBJ2-7, with a tentative D call TRBD1 (6 bases). V gave up 2 bases and J gave up 4 bases, with 18 bases separating them. The CDR3 loop spans 16 amino acids. Germline values: CDR1 MNHNS, CDR2 SASEGT.